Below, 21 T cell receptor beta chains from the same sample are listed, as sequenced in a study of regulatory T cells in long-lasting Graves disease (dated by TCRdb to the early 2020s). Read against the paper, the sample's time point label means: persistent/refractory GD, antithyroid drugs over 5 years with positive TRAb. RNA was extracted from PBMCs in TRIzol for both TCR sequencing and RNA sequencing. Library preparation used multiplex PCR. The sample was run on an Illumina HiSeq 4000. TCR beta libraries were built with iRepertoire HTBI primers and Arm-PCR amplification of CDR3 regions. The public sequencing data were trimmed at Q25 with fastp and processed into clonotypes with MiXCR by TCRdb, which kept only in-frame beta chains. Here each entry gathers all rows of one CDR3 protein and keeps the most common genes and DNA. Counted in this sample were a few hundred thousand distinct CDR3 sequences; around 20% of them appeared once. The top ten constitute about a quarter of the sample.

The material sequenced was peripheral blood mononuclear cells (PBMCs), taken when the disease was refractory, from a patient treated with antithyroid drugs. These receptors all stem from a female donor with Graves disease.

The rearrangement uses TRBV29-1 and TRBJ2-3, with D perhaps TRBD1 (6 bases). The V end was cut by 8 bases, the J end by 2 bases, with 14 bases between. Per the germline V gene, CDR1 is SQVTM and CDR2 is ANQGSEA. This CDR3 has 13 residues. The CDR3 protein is CSSRQGNTDTQYF. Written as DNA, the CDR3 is TGCAGCTCCCGGCAGGGGAACACAGATACGCAGTATTTT.

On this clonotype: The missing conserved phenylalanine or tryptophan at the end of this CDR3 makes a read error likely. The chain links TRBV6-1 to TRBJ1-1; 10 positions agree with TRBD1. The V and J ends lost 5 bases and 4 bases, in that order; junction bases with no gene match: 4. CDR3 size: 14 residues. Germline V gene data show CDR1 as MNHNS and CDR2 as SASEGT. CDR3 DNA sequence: TGTGCCAGCAGTAGACAGGGGGCTGGCACTGAAGCTTTCCTT. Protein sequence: CASSRQGAGTEAFL.

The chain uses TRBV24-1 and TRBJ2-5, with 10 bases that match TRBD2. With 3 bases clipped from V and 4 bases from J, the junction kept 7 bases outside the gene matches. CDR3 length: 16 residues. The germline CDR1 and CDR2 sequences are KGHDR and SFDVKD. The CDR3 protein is CATSDPRAGGGETQYF. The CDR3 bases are TGTGCCACCAGTGATCCTCGAGCGGGAGGGGGAGAGACCCAGTACTTC.

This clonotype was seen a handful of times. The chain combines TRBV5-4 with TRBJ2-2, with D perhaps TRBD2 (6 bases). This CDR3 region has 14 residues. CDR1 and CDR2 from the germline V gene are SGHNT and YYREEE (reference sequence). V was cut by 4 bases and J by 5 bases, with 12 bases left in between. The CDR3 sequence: CASSPKGGTGELFF. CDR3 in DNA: TGTGCCAGCAGCCCCAAGGGAGGTACCGGGGAGCTGTTTTTT. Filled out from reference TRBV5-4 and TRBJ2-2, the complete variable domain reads ETGVTQSPTHLIKTRGQQVTLRCSSQSGHNTVSWYQQALGQGPQFIFQYYREEENGRGNFPPRFSGLQFPNYSSELNVNALELDDSALYLCASSPKGGTGELFFGEGSRLTVL.

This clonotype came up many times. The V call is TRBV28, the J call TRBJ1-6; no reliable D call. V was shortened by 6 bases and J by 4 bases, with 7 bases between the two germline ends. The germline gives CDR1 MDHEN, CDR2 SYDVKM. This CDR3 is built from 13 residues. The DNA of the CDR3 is TGTGCCAGCAGGACATCGTATAATTCACCCCTCCACTTT. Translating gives CASRTSYNSPLHF. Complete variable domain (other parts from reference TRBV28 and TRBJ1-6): DVKVTQSSRYLVKRTGEKVFLECVQDMDHENMFWYRQDPGLGLRLIYFSYDVKMKEKGDIPEGYSVSREKKERFSLILESASTNQTSMYLCASRTSYNSPLHFGNGTRLTVT.

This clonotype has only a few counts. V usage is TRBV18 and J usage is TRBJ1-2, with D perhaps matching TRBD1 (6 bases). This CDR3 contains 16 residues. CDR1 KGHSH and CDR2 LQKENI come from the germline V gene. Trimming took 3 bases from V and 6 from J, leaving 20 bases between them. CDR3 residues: CASSPALLTGLDGYTF. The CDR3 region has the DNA TGTGCCAGCTCACCTGCTTTACTGACAGGATTAGATGGCTACACCTTC. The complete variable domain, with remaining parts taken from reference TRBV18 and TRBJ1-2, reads NAGVMQNPRHLVRRRGQEARLRCSPMKGHSHVYWYRQLPEEGLKFMVYLQKENIIDESGMPKERFSAEFPKEGPSILRIQQVVRGDSAAYFCASSPALLTGLDGYTFGSGTRLTVV.

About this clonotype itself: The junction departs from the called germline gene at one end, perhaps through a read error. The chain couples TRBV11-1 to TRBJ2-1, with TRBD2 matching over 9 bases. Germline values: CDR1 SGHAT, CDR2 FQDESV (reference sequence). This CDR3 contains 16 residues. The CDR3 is CAGSQAGTSRTYEQFF. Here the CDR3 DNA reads TGTGCCGGCAGTCAAGCCGGGACTAGCAGGACATATGAGCAGTTCTTC.

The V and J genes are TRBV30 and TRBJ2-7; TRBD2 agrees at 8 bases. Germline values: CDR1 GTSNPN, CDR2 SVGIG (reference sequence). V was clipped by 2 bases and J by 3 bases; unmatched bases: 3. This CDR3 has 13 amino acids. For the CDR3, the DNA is TGTGCCTGGAGTAGCGGGAGTGTCTACGAGCAGTACTTC. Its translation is CAWSSGSVYEQYF.

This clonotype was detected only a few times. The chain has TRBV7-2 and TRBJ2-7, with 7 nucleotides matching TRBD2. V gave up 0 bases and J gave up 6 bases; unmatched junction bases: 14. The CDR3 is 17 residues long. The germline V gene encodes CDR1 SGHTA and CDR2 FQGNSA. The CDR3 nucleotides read TGTGCCAGCAGCTTAGCCCCGGCGGGAGTCGGCCCTATCGAGCAGTACTTC. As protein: CASSLAPAGVGPIEQYF.

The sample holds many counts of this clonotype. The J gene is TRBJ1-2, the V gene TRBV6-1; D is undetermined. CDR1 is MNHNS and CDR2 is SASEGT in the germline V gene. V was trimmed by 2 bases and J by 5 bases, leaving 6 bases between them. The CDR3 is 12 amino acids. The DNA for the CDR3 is TGTGCCAGCAGTGAAAGCCATTATGGCTACACCTTC. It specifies CASSESHYGYTF.

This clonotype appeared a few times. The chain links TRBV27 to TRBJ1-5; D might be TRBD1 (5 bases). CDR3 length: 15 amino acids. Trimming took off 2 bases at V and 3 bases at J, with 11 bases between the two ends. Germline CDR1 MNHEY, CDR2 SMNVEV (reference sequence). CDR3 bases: TGTGCCAGCAGTTTACGGGGCCTATTCAATCAGCCCCAGCATTTT. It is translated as CASSLRGLFNQPQHF.

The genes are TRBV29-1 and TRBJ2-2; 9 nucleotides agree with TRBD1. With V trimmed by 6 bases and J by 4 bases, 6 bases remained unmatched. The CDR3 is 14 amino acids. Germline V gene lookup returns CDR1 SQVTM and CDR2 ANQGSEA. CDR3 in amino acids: CSVDRGGRTGELFF. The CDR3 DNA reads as TGCAGCGTCGACAGGGGGGGACGCACCGGGGAGCTGTTTTTT.

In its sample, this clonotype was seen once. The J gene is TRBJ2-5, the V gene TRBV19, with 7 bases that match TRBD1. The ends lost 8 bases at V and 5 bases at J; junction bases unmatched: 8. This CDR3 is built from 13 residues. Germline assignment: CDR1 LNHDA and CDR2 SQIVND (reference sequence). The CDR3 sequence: CASRKDRSETQYF. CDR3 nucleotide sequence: TGTGCCAGTCGTAAGGACAGGTCCGAGACCCAGTACTTC.

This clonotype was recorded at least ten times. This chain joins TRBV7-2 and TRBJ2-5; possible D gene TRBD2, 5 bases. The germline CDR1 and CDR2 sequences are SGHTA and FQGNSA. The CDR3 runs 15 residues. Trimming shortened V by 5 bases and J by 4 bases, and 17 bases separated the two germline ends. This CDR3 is CASSLSRGKRETQYF. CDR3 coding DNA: TGTGCCAGCAGCCTTAGCCGGGGAAAGAGAGAGACCCAGTACTTC.

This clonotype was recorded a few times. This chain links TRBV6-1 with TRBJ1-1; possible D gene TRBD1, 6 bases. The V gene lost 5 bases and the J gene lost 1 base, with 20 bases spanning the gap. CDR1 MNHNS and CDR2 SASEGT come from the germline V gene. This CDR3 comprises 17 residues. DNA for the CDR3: TGTGCCAGCAGTCCCCTTACGGGGGGGCCCAAGAACACTGAAGCTTTCTTT. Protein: CASSPLTGGPKNTEAFF.

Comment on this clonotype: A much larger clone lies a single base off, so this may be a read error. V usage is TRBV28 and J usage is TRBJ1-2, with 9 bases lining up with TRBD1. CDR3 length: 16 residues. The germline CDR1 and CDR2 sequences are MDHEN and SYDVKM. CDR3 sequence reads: CASSLTGGLYPYGHTF. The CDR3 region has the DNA TGTGCCAGCAGTTTAACAGGGGGCCTCTACCCCTATGGCCACACCTTC.

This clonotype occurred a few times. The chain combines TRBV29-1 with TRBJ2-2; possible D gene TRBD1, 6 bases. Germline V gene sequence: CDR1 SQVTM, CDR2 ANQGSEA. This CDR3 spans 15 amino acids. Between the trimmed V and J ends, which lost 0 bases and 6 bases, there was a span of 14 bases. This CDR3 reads CSVEETYGQSGELFF. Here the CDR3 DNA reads TGCAGCGTTGAAGAGACGTACGGACAGTCCGGGGAGCTGTTTTTT.

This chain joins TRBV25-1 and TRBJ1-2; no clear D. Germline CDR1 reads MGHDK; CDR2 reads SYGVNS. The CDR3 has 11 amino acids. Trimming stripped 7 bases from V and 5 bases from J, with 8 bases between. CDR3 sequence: CASNDGYGYTF. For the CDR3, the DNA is TGTGCCAGCAATGATGGGTATGGCTACACCTTC.

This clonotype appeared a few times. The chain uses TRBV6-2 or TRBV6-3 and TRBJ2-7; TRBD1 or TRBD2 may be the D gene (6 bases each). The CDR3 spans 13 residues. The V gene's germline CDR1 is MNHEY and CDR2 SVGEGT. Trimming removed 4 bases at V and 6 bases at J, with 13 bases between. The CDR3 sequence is CASSWKQGGEQYF. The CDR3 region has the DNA TGTGCCAGCAGTTGGAAACAGGGAGGCGAGCAGTACTTC.

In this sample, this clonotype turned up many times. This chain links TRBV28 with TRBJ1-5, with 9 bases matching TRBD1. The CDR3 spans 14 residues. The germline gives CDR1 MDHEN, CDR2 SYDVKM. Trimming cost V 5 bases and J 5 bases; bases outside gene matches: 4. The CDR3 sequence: CASSAGQGYQPQHF. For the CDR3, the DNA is TGTGCCAGCAGTGCGGGACAGGGCTATCAGCCCCAGCATTTT.

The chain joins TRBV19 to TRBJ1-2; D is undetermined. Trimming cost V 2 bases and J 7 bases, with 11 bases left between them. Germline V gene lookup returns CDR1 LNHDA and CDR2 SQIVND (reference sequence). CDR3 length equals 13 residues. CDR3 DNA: TGTGCCAGTAGTATATTTCGGGAGGGTGGCTACACCTTC. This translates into CASSIFREGGYTF.